This entry is about one T cell receptor (beta chain). Antigen unknown. V was clipped by 6 bases and J by 3 bases; unmatched bases: 12. This CDR3 contains 16 residues. The germline CDR1 and CDR2 sequences are DFQATT and SNEGSKA (reference sequence). TCRdb recomputed calls from the 5' RACE reads with MiXCR, one row per CDR3 protein. The sample holds nearly 90,000 distinct CDR3 sequences, around an eighth seen once. These data belong to a study of early T cells in non-severe SARS-CoV-2 infection. Study-level findings and limits: VDJdb matching favored anti-spike CD8 responses, missing private and CD4 specificities.

J is TRBJ2-3 and V is TRBV20-1; 10 bases align to TRBD2. The sequence came from an adult who was a healthcare worker with PCR-confirmed SARS-CoV-2 infection or an uninfected control (not recorded which). Sequencing was done on a sample of whole blood. The CDR3 DNA follows: TGCAGTGCCAGCTTAACCGGGACTAGCGTAACAGATACGCAGTATTTT. Its protein is CSASLTGTSVTDTQYF.